The T cell receptor (beta chain) described here comes from a study of shared clonotypes between healthy human individuals (dated by TCRdb to about 2020). In the study overall: Two women and three men aged 18 to 49 years were included in the cohort. For each donor, three plates each were used for CD4 naive and CD4 memory, two plates were used for CD8 naive, and one plate was used for CD8 memory. To estimate repertoire size and how much clonotypes are shared between individuals, the study performed deep sequencing of blood TCR repertoires from 4 to 6 healthy adults. Different laboratories and diverse techniques were used to prepare libraries and sequence TCR repertoires, to increase sequencing depth and limit assay-specific biases. Leukapheresis yielded between about 0.8 and 8.9 billion PBMCs per donor.

CD8 naive samples were CD45RO-negative cells positively selected for CCR7, giving a CD45RA+CCR7+ population that excluded TemRA cells. Donors were healthy HIV-negative adults with no recently reported acute infections or vaccinations. Every donor was a Caucasian adult residing in Nashville, Tennessee, USA. Blood was obtained by leukapheresis, after which PBMCs were separated by Ficoll-Histopaque density gradient centrifugation and cryopreserved in liquid nitrogen vapor phase. Purity and quantity of every magnetically sorted T cell population were checked by analytical flow cytometry. Genomic DNA was isolated from each sorted fraction and quantified by UV absorbance on a Nanodrop 2000c. What the study reported, not specific to this receptor: Higher generation probabilities were observed for clonotypes shared by all four sorted-subset donors than for non-shared clonotypes. Based on pairwise subsampling, the degree of clonotype sharing among donors was expected to be affected by sequencing depth. Even with the large sequencing depth, rarefaction of the sorted-subset datasets indicated that sequencing was incomplete. Naive subsets generally had larger estimated clonotype richness than memory subsets did. Sampling was restricted to blood, and TCR repertoires in tissue are likely to differ from TCR repertoires in blood. Across a handful of donors, roughly 5% of naive CD4, over 3% of naive CD8, 2.3% of memory CD4, and about 0.4% of memory CD8 clonotypes were shared. Because the study included a small number of donors, the genetic and exposure-history diversity represented was limited.

To note about this clone: It lacks a known antigen. Base qualities are not provided; no much larger clone lies one nucleotide away.

TCR CDR3 regions were amplified from genomic DNA by multiplex PCR using the deep immunoSEQ assay. Extracted genomic DNA from each cell subset was distributed evenly across all wells of several immunoSEQ 96-well plates, and each plate was treated as a replicate. For sorted subsets, each replicate PCR was loaded with 200 ng genomic DNA, equivalent to roughly 30,000 T cell genomes. Purified libraries were measured with a Qubit 3.0 fluorometer, size-checked on a Bioanalyzer 2100, and measured again with the KAPA Library Quantification kit. Every immunoSEQ 96-well plate was sequenced on a separate single-read 150-cycle Illumina NextSeq 550 flow cell. The original methods were these. Because the immunoSEQ output held only junctional sequences and lacked quality scores, the filtering could not match the filtering applied to full-length reads. To assign V/J genes and CDR3, sequences were annotated using PyIR, a Python wrapper for IgBLAST v1.9, with IMGT germline references. Reads with weak V/J assignments (E-value above 1e-6), missing CDR3, stop codons, out-of-frame junctions, or ambiguous translated residues were removed. V3J clonotypes were defined as sequences sharing an identical inferred V gene, J gene, and CDR3 amino acid sequence. To compute the percentage overlap between repertoires, the number of shared unique clonotypes was divided by the size of the smaller repertoire. Three approaches were used to assess repertoire richness: RTK rarefaction, the Chao1 estimator, and Recon v2.1 estimates of unobserved clonotypes. For all TCRbeta clonotypes obtained by the gDNA method from a handful of donors, generation probabilities were computed with OLGA. Here the immuneACCESS table is served through TCRdb, limited to in-frame sequences with V and J called. Missing clones are a known gap in these copies; in checked studies unresolved V genes cover under half, and the rest lacks a known reason. That table is the source of V, J and clone size, and D and trimming were worked out from the DNA. The sample includes roughly 1,800,000 clones, with approximately 94% observed a single time. The biggest ten clones account for approximately 1% of the sample.

Based on the germline V gene, the CDR1 and CDR2 sequences are MDHEN and SYDVKM. The CDR3 starts with the cysteine, ends with the phenylalanine, and has 12 residues. This entry keeps only the CDR3 DNA: 36 bases, framed from base 1. Compared with germline, V lacks 5 bases and J lacks 13 bases; bases without a gene match: 8. The chain is assembled from TRBV28 and TRBJ1-2, and 9 junction bases match TRBD1. Sequencing was done on a sample of naive CD8+ T cells sorted from blood. Sample cell subset or site, as interpreted from the label and publication: CD45RA+CCR7+. The sequence came from a man between 18 and 35 years old in good health. Here is the DNA: TGTGCCAGCAGTCCCGGGACAGGGTTCCGCACCTTC. Its coded protein is CASSPGTGFRTF.